The 9 T cell receptor beta chains presented below share a single source sample, sequenced in a study of blood T cell repertoires in COVID-19. Clones were read by immunoSEQ multiplex PCR, and TCRdb kept only the in-frame ones, dropping some. The sample carries about 190,000 clones, roughly 88% recorded once. Material: PBMCs or T cells enriched from blood (not recorded which). The receptors come from a woman in her 30s who had recovered from COVID-19.

This clone was seen only a few times. In nucleotides, the CDR3 is TGTGCCAGCAGCCGAGGGACTAGCGGTTACAATGAGCAGTTCTTC. It yields the protein CASSRGTSGYNEQFF. This chain connects TRBV3-1 (or the pseudogene TRBV3-2) to TRBJ2-1; 11 bases match TRBD2. Germline V gene lookup returns CDR1 LGHDT and CDR2 YNNKEL (reference sequence). The CDR3 totals 15 residues. Trimming at V came to 4 bases and at J to 4 bases, leaving 3 bases not matched to a gene.

The V gene is TRBV7-9, the J gene TRBJ1-2; the D gene is possibly TRBD1 (5 bases). The CDR3 is 12 residues long. V lost 10 bases and J lost 8, with 17 bases in between. The germline V gene encodes CDR1 SEHNR and CDR2 FQNEAQ (reference sequence). The CDR3 DNA reads TGTGCCACCTTTCAAGGGGATTGGGGCTACACCTTC. Its protein product is CATFQGDWGYTF.

The chain carries TRBV20-1 and TRBJ2-3, with 9 nucleotides matching TRBD2. Germline loops: CDR1 DFQATT, CDR2 SNEGSKA (reference sequence). This CDR3 is built from 15 residues. CDR3 in amino acids: CSASTGLAHADTQYF. CDR3 in DNA: TGCAGCGCGAGTACCGGACTAGCGCATGCAGATACGCAGTATTTT.

This chain links TRBV5-4 with TRBJ1-2, with D maybe TRBD1 (6 bases). The ends were cut back, 2 bases at V and 4 bases at J, with 21 bases in the middle. Germline lookup yields CDR1 SGHNT and CDR2 YYREEE (reference sequence). The CDR3 is 17 residues long. The CDR3 DNA is TGTGCCAGCAGCTTAGGGCACTTGCGCAGGGACATCTATGGCTACACCTTC. Encoded protein: CASSLGHLRRDIYGYTF.

This sequence joins TRBV19 and TRBJ1-2; 8 bases map to TRBD1. The CDR3 covers 15 residues. Unmatched junction bases numbered 6, after V lost 4 bases and J lost 2 bases. CDR1 and CDR2 from the germline V gene are LNHDA and SQIVND (reference sequence). The CDR3 coding sequence is TGTGCCAGTAGTAGCCAGGGGGCTGAGAACTATGGCTACACCTTC. It specifies CASSSQGAENYGYTF.

The V gene is TRBV3-1 (or the pseudogene TRBV3-2), the J gene TRBJ2-7; 10 bases are a match to TRBD1. The germline CDR1 and CDR2 sequences are LGHDT and YNNKEL (reference sequence). V was pared by 3 bases and J by 4 bases, with 3 bases of the junction left unmatched. This CDR3 is built from 14 residues. The CDR3 coding sequence is TGTGCCAGCAGCCACCCGGGACAGGGGTACGAGCAGTACTTC. Translation: CASSHPGQGYEQYF.

V is TRBV6-1 and J is TRBJ2-1, with D perhaps TRBD1 (5 bases). This CDR3 is 15 amino acids long. Trimming took 3 bases from V and 4 from J, leaving 13 bases between them. The germline gives CDR1 MNHNS, CDR2 SASEGT. The CDR3 spells CASSDGSRTYNEQFF. Written as DNA, the CDR3 is TGTGCCAGCAGTGATGGTTCCAGGACATACAATGAGCAGTTCTTC.

This clone was detected once. The gene calls are TRBV15 and TRBJ2-7; 11 positions match TRBD1. V lost 1 base to trimming and J lost 2 bases; unmatched junction nucleotides: 1. Germline V lookup: CDR1 LNHNV, CDR2 YYDKDF (reference sequence). CDR3 length equals 15 residues. The CDR3 coding sequence is TGTGCCACCAGCAGAGCGGGACAGGGGGCCTACGAGCAGTACTTC. Translating it yields CATSRAGQGAYEQYF. Based on the CDR3 plus reference TRBV15 and TRBJ2-7, the full variable domain is DAMVIQNPRYQVTQFGKPVTLSCSQTLNHNVMYWYQQKSSQAPKLLFHYYDKDFNNEADTPDNFQSRRPNTSFCFLDIRSPGLGDTAMYLCATSRAGQGAYEQYFGPGTRLTVT.

V usage is TRBV7-9 and J usage is TRBJ1-5; D unclear. The CDR3 is 14 residues long. In germline, CDR1 is SEHNR, CDR2 FQNEAQ (reference sequence). The germline V and J ends were trimmed by 1 base and 1 base, with 5 bases remaining between them. The CDR3 DNA sequence: TGTGCCAGCAGCTTAGGCGCGAGCAATCAGCCCCAGCATTTT. It yields the protein CASSLGASNQPQHF.